This T cell receptor (beta chain) was recorded in a study of T-cell memory formation after mild COVID-19. TCRdb reprocessed the 5' RACE reads with MiXCR, giving one entry per CDR3 protein. The data hold 550,000 to 650,000 distinct CDR3 sequences, with around 15% observed a single time. CDR1 is SGHKS, CDR2 YYEKEE, per germline (reference sequence). J gave up 6 bases and V 4 bases, and 9 bases lay outside the gene matches. There are 15 residues in the CDR3. Findings of the study overall: Whether day 37 second-wave clones are SARS-CoV-2-specific was not confirmed.

This clonotype was detected a few times. Its antigen is still unknown. The sample comprised PBMCs or a T cell subset sorted from them (not recorded which). This clonotype originated in an adult woman who had mild COVID-19 (a few samples of this study predate the infection). Cell type and time point are not known. The rearrangement links TRBV5-5 to TRBJ2-7; 11 nucleotides agree with TRBD1. CDR3 bases: TGTGCCAGCAGCCCCGCCACCGGGACAGGGGGCGAGCAGTACTTC. This sequence encodes CASSPATGTGGEQYF.